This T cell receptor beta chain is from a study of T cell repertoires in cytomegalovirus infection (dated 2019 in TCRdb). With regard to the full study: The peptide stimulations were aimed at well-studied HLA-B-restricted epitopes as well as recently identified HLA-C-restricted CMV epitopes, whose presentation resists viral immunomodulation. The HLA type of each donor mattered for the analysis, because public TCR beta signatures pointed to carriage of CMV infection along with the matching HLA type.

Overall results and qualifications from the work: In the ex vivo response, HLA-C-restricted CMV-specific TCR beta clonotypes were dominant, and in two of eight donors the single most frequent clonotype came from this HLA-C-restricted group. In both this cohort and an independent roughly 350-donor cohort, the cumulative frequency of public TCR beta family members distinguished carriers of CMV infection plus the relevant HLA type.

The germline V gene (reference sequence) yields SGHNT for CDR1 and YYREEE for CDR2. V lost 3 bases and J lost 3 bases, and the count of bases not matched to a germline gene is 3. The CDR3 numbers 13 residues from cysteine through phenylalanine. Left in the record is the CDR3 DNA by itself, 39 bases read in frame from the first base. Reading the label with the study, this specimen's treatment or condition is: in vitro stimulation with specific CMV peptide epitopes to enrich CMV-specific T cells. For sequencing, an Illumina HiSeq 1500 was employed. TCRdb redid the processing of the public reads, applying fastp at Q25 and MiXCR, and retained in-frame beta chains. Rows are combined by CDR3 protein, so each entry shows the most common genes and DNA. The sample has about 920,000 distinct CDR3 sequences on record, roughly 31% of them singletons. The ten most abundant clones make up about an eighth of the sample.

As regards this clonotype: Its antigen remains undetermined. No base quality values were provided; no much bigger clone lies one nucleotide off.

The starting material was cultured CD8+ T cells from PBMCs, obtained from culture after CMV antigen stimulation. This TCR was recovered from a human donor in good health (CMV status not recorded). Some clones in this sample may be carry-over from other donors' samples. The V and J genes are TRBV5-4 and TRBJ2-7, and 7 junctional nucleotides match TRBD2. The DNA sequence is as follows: TGTGCCAGCAGCTCGTGGGAGGGCTACGAGCAGTACTTC. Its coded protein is CASSSWEGYEQYF.